This TCR beta chain was retrieved from a study of cytomegalovirus exposure and HLA in healthy donors. Study summary: The 120 validation repertoires, a later analysis reported, used the same platform as the roughly 700 repertoires from the first cohort. General study findings and limits: It was about 150 TCR beta chains that were listed as cytomegalovirus-associated.

In germline, CDR1 is MNHEY, CDR2 SVGAGI. The CDR3 spans 13 residues. The junction had 5 bases not matched to a gene; V was cut back by 5 bases and J by 6 bases. To note about this clone: Its specificity is unknown.

TCRdb keeps only in-frame clones here, not all; method: immunoSEQ multiplex PCR. This sample has approximately 160,000 clones, with about 89% found just once. This chain links TRBV6-5 with TRBJ2-5; TRBD1 aligns across 8 bases. Sample: PBMCs. The TCR was taken from a young woman in good health and CMV-seropositive. In nucleotides, the CDR3 is TGTGCCAGCAGTACAGGGGGAGGAAAGACCCAGTACTTC. Amino acid sequence: CASSTGGGKTQYF.